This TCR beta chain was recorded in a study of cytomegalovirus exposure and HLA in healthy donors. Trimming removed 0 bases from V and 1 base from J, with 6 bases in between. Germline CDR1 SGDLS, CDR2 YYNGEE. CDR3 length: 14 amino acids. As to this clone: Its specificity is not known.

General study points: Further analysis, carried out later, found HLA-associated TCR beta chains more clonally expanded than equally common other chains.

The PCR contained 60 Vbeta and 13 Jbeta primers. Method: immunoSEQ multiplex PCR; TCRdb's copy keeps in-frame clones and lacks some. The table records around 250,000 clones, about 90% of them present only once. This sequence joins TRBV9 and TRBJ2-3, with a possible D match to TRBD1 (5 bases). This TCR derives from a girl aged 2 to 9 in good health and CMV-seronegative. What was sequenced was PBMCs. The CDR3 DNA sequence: TGTGCCAGCAGCGTAGTAGGGGGCACAGATACGCAGTATTTT. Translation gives CASSVVGGTDTQYF. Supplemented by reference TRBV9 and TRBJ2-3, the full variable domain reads DSGVTQTPKHLITATGQRVTLRCSPRSGDLSVYWYQQSLDQGLQFLIQYYNGEERAKGNILERFSAQQFPDLHSELNLSSLELGDSALYFCASSVVGGTDTQYFGPGTRLTVL.